This T cell receptor (beta chain) was profiled in a study of T cells in Graves' hyperthyroidism and ophthalmopathy. Study-wide context: Sampling of peripheral blood happened at initial diagnosis, prior to any treatment. Points from the study as a whole: By a 13 V-J model, ophthalmopathy was set apart from stable hyperthyroidism.

It was RNA transcripts that yielded the amplified TCR beta CDR3 regions. An initial round of RT-PCR targeting the TCR CDR3 relied on the HTBI primer set. TCRdb recomputed calls from the multiplex PCR reads with MiXCR, one row per CDR3 protein. The sample consists of roughly 840,000 distinct CDR3 sequences, more than 30% of them appearing once. Turning to this clonotype: Its antigen is unknown.

Absent ophthalmopathy progression within 18 months defined stable Graves' hyperthyroidism. Germline V gene data show CDR1 as DFQATT and CDR2 as SNEGSKA (reference sequence). This CDR3 spans 12 amino acids. The chain joins TRBV20-1 to TRBJ2-7; TRBD1 matches 9 bases. The sequencing sample was made of blood. The clonotype originates from a man aged 18-30 years with Graves' hyperthyroidism. Written as DNA, the CDR3 is TGCAGCCCCCCGGACAGGGGCTACGAGCAGTACTTC. This codes for CSPPDRGYEQYF.